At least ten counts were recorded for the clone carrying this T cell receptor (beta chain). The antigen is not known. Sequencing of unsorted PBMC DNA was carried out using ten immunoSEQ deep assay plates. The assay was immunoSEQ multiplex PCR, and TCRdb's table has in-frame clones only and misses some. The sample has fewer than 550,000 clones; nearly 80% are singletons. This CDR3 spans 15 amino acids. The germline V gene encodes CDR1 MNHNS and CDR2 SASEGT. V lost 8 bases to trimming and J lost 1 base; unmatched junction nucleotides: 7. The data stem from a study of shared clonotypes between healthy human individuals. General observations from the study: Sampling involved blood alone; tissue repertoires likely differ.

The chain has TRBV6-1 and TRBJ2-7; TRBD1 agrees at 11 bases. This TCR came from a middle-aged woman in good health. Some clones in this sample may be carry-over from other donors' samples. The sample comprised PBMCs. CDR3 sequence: CASGKGTGGSYEQYF. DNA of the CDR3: TGTGCCAGCGGAAAGGGGACAGGGGGGTCCTACGAGCAGTACTTC.